Following are 22 T cell receptor beta chains from one sample sequenced in a study of T-cell memory formation after mild COVID-19. TCRdb redid the calling of the 5' RACE reads with MiXCR, one entry per CDR3 protein. The sample comprises roughly 300,000 distinct CDR3 sequences, roughly 15% of which are singletons, and 20% to 25% rests with the top ten. The sample was PBMCs or a T cell subset sorted from them (not recorded which). These receptor sequences come from a young man who had mild COVID-19 (a few samples of this study predate the infection). Cell type and time point are not known.

This clonotype was seen ten or more times. The V call is TRBV4-2, the J call TRBJ2-3; 10 nucleotides match TRBD2. V gave up 3 bases and J gave up 7 bases; unmatched junction bases: 13. The CDR3 has 17 amino acids. Germline CDR1 reads LGHNA; CDR2 reads YNFKEQ. CDR3 loop: CASSQERAAGGSNTQYF. CDR3 nucleotides: TGTGCCAGCAGCCAGGAGCGGGCAGCGGGGGGGTCAAATACGCAGTATTTT.

Only a few counts were recorded for this clonotype. The chain links TRBV7-9 to TRBJ2-1; D gene uncertain. Germline CDR1 and CDR2: SEHNR and FQNEAQ (reference sequence). This CDR3 contains 15 residues. Deletions cut 3 bases from V and 1 base from J, with 10 bases between. CDR3 residues: CASSLGYGSYNEQFF. The CDR3 DNA sequence: TGTGCCAGCAGCTTGGGGTATGGGTCCTACAATGAGCAGTTCTTC.

This clonotype was seen repeatedly, ten times or more. The chain carries TRBV7-9 and TRBJ2-1; TRBD2 aligns across 7 bases. Germline CDR1 is SEHNR and CDR2 is FQNEAQ (reference sequence). The CDR3 extends over 14 amino acids. The J segment lost 7 bases and the V segment lost 6 bases, leaving 9 bases of the junction unmatched. Here the CDR3 reads CASSYPGGGNEQFF. CDR3 in DNA: TGTGCCAGCAGTTACCCCGGGGGAGGGAATGAGCAGTTCTTC.

The chain joins TRBV7-2 to TRBJ2-5; 9 nucleotides match TRBD2. The CDR3 runs 15 residues. The ends lost 0 bases at V and 6 bases at J; junction bases unmatched: 5. Per the germline V gene, CDR1 is SGHTA and CDR2 is FQGNSA. Written as DNA, the CDR3 is TGTGCCAGCAGCTTAGCAGCGGGGGGCCGGAAGACCCAGTACTTC. As protein: CASSLAAGGRKTQYF.

Many counts were recorded for this clonotype. The chain is built from TRBV5-1 and TRBJ2-2; a weak D match, TRBD2 (5 bases). This CDR3 has 12 residues. The ends were cut back, 6 bases at V and 5 bases at J, with 8 bases in the middle. Per the germline V gene, CDR1 is SGHRS and CDR2 is YFSETQ. DNA for the CDR3: TGCGCCAGCATGCCGGGGACCGGGGAGCTGTTTTTT. Residues: CASMPGTGELFF. Supplemented by reference TRBV5-1 and TRBJ2-2, the full variable domain reads KAGVTQTPRYLIKTRGQQVTLSCSPISGHRSVSWYQQTPGQGLQFLFEYFSETQRNKGNFPGRFSGRQFSNSRSEMNVSTLELGDSALYLCASMPGTGELFFGEGSRLTVL.

This clonotype was recorded a few times. This rearrangement joins TRBV4-1 to TRBJ2-3, with 8 bases aligning to TRBD2. CDR1 and CDR2 from the germline V gene are MGHRA and YSYEKL. V was clipped by 3 bases and J by 3 bases; unmatched bases: 8. CDR3 length equals 16 residues. In DNA, the CDR3 is TGCGCCAGCAGCCACAGCGGGGGTGCGGGAACAGATACGCAGTATTTT. Residues: CASSHSGGAGTDTQYF.

This clonotype has at least ten counts. The chain links TRBV7-8 to TRBJ2-5; perhaps TRBD2 as D (5 bases). CDR1 and CDR2 (germline): SGHVS, FQNEAQ. The ends were cut back, 5 bases at V and 3 bases at J, with 13 bases in the middle. This CDR3 region has 14 residues. The CDR3, as DNA: TGTGCCAGCAGCCCCCCTTCCGGGGAAGAGACCCAGTACTTC. Amino acid sequence: CASSPPSGEETQYF.

This clonotype was counted between two and nine times. The chain links TRBV29-1 to TRBJ2-1, with D possibly being TRBD2 (6 bases). The CDR3 has 12 residues. Trimming took off 7 bases at V and 10 bases at J, with 17 bases between the two ends. Germline V gene data show CDR1 as SQVTM and CDR2 as ANQGSEA. CDR3 DNA: TGCAGCGCTGAGTTGTGGGGGGACGAGCAGTTCTTC. Encoded protein: CSAELWGDEQFF.

This clonotype has a handful of counts. J is TRBJ2-7 and V is TRBV7-3; 9 bases align to TRBD1. Germline values: CDR1 SGHTA, CDR2 FQGTGA. CDR3 length: 15 amino acids. The J segment lost 2 bases and the V segment lost 5 bases, leaving 7 bases of the junction unmatched. The CDR3 DNA reads TGTGCCAGCAGCGGGGGACAGGGAGCGCCCTACGAGCAGTACTTC. Translation: CASSGGQGAPYEQYF.

At least ten counts were recorded for this clonotype. The chain uses TRBV4-1 and TRBJ2-5; the D gene is possibly TRBD2 (6 bases). The V end was cut by 7 bases, the J end by 6 bases, with 21 bases between. Germline CDR1 MGHRA, CDR2 YSYEKL. The CDR3 loop spans 15 amino acids. The CDR3 region has the DNA TGCGCCAGCAAGGTTTGGGGGGTCGGGTGGAAGACCCAGTACTTC. Amino acids: CASKVWGVGWKTQYF.

The chain links TRBV4-1 to TRBJ2-1, with D tentatively TRBD2 (5 bases). Germline lookup yields CDR1 MGHRA and CDR2 YSYEKL. The CDR3 sequence is 15 residues long. V gave up 0 bases and J gave up 1 base, with 7 bases separating them. As DNA, the CDR3 is TGCGCCAGCAGCCAAGATAGCGCTTCCTACAATGAGCAGTTCTTC. Translating it yields CASSQDSASYNEQFF.

This clonotype was counted at least ten times. The CDR3 nucleotides read TGTGCCAGCAGCTTTCTCTCGTTGGCCTCAGAGACCCAGTACTTC. The encoded protein is CASSFLSLASETQYF. V gene TRBV7-9 combines with J gene TRBJ2-5; D unclear. CDR1 is SEHNR and CDR2 is FQNEAQ in the germline V gene (reference sequence). Trimming removed 3 bases at V and 4 bases at J, with 15 bases between. CDR3 size: 15 residues.

This clonotype has a handful of counts. J is TRBJ2-1 and V is TRBV12-3 or TRBV12-4; 8 positions agree with TRBD1. The J segment lost 12 bases and the V segment lost 3 bases, leaving 10 bases of the junction unmatched. This CDR3 spans 14 amino acids. CDR3 nucleotide sequence: TGTGCCAGCAGTTTCCGGGACAGGATACATGGGCAGTTCTTC. Amino acids: CASSFRDRIHGQFF.

This clonotype was seen once. The chain employs TRBV29-1 and TRBJ1-2; TRBD1 agrees at 7 bases. V dropped 7 bases and J dropped 0; count of bases not matched to a gene: 5. Germline V CDR1 and CDR2: SQVTM, ANQGSEA. This CDR3 spans 13 amino acids. The CDR3 region is CSAFDRANYGYTF. The CDR3 nucleotides are TGCAGCGCTTTTGACAGGGCTAACTATGGCTACACCTTC.

This clonotype has just a few counts. The chain joins TRBV7-3 to TRBJ2-5; 7 nucleotides match TRBD2. The CDR3 length is 16 residues. The V gene end was trimmed by 5 bases and the J gene end by 2 bases; junction bases not matched to a gene: 11. In germline, CDR1 is SGHTA, CDR2 FQGTGA. The CDR3 DNA is TGTGCCAGCAGCCCTCGTAGGCGGGGGTTACAAGAGACCCAGTACTTC. It codes for CASSPRRRGLQETQYF.

Only a few counts were recorded for this clonotype. The gene calls are TRBV6-5 and TRBJ1-1; no definite D call. Trimming removed 2 bases at V and 11 bases at J, with 18 bases between. The CDR3 runs to 14 residues. CDR1 is MNHEY and CDR2 is SVGAGI in the germline V gene. In nucleotides, the CDR3 is TGTGCCAGCAGTTACCGGGTCAAAACCGGAGGGGCTTTCTTT. This encodes CASSYRVKTGGAFF.

This clonotype turned up a few times. The chain recombines TRBV14 with TRBJ2-2, with a tentative D call TRBD2 (5 bases). Trimming stripped 1 base from V and 6 bases from J, with 9 bases between. The length of the CDR3 is 14 residues. Germline CDR1 reads SGHDN; CDR2 reads FVKESK. CDR3 sequence: CASSQGASPGELFF. The CDR3 DNA reads as TGTGCCAGCAGCCAAGGAGCTAGCCCCGGGGAGCTGTTTTTT. Supplemented by reference TRBV14 and TRBJ2-2, the full variable domain reads EAGVTQFPSHSVIEKGQTVTLRCDPISGHDNLYWYRRVMGKEIKFLLHFVKESKQDESGMPNNRFLAERTGGTYSTLKVQPAELEDSGVYFCASSQGASPGELFFGEGSRLTVL.

In this sample, this clonotype turned up a few times. The rearrangement uses TRBV5-1 and TRBJ1-3, with no clear D. The germline V gene encodes CDR1 SGHRS and CDR2 YFSETQ. Between the trimmed V and J ends, which lost 0 bases and 7 bases, there was a span of 14 bases. This CDR3 region has 15 residues. For the CDR3, the DNA is TGCGCCAGCAGCTTGGTGACGGGCCATAGGAACACCATATATTTT. This codes for CASSLVTGHRNTIYF.

The DNA of the CDR3 is TGCAGTGCTGAAAGGACAGGTGGGGGAAGAGGGCAGTACGTC. Translating it yields CSAERTGGGRGQYV. This sequence joins TRBV20-1 and TRBJ2-7, with 7 bases identical to TRBD1. CDR1 DFQATT and CDR2 SNEGSKA come from the germline V gene (reference sequence). Trimming cost V 5 bases and J 9 bases; bases outside gene matches: 16. CDR3 length equals 14 residues.

There are many counts of this clonotype. This CDR3 is CASRMTQDTQYF. CDR3 nucleotide sequence: TGTGCCAGCAGGATGACTCAAGATACGCAGTATTTT. The chain uses TRBV7-9 and TRBJ2-3; D not resolved. V lost 6 bases and J lost 5, with 9 bases in between. The germline CDR1 and CDR2 sequences are SEHNR and FQNEAQ (reference sequence). This CDR3 comprises 12 residues.

The chain carries TRBV4-1 and TRBJ2-5, with TRBD1 matching 9 bases. Germline V gene lookup returns CDR1 MGHRA and CDR2 YSYEKL. The CDR3 is made up of 16 amino acids. The V and J ends lost 5 bases and 1 base, in that order; junction bases with no gene match: 8. The DNA of the CDR3 is TGCGCCAGCAGCGTGGGGGGACAGGGCACCCAAGAGACCCAGTACTTC. This encodes CASSVGGQGTQETQYF.

This clonotype showed up just a few times. This chain links TRBV5-1 with TRBJ2-7; D might be TRBD1 or TRBD2, each matching 5 bases. This CDR3 is 14 amino acids long. Germline CDR1 is SGHRS and CDR2 is YFSETQ. V lost 3 bases, J lost 2 bases, and 12 bases lay in between. The DNA for the CDR3 is TGCGCCAGCAGCTCCGGGACGGAAACCTACGAGCAGTACGTC. As protein: CASSSGTETYEQYV.